This is a list of T cell receptor beta chains from one sample in a study of beta chain features in type 1 diabetes. Generated by immunoSEQ multiplex PCR, the TCRdb table keeps only in-frame clones and is missing some. The sample holds under 400,000 clones; about 14% are singletons and the top ten take under 8.5%. Sequencing input: central memory CD4+ T cells from blood. The receptor set was obtained from a man aged 25-45 years in good health. The CDR3 runs from the conserved cysteine through the conserved F or W. D genes are given only for firm matches. For some rows the clone size is stated as once, few or many, or as a class when expanded; others skip it.

few,TRBJ2-1,TRBD2,TRBV30,CAWSRSGSYNEQFF,TGTGCCTGGAGCCGAAGCGGGAGCTACAATGAGCAGTTCTTC
.,TRBJ1-5,.,TRBV19,CASRETGYSNQPQHF,TGTGCCAGTAGGGAGACAGGCTATAGCAATCAGCCCCAGCATTTT
.,TRBJ1-1,.,TRBV14,CASSQDQPLIEAFF,TGTGCCAGCAGCCAAGATCAGCCCCTAATTGAAGCTTTCTTT
many,TRBJ2-2,.,TRBV18,CASSDTGELFF,TGTGCCAGCTCAGACACCGGGGAGCTGTTTTTT
.,TRBJ2-3,.,TRBV5-4,CASSLTRGDTQYF,TGTGCCAGCAGCTTGACCAGGGGAGATACGCAGTATTTT
.,TRBJ1-2,.,TRBV7-2,CASSLSGYGYTF,TGTGCCAGCAGCTTATCGGGCTATGGCTACACCTTC
few,TRBJ2-2,.,TRBV10-3,CASSYGLTGELFF,TGTGCCAGCAGTTACGGGCTAACCGGGGAGCTGTTTTTT
.,TRBJ1-5,.,TRBV7-2,CASSPEGYQPQHF,TGTGCCAGCAGCCCGGAGGGGTATCAGCCCCAGCATTTT
.,TRBJ1-3,.,TRBV4-1,CASSQGGRGSAGNTIYF,TGCGCCAGCAGCCAAGGTGGAAGGGGTTCAGCTGGAAACACCATATATTTT
.,TRBJ2-1,.,TRBV5-1,CASSLDYEQFF,TGCGCCAGCAGCTTGGATTACGAGCAGTTCTTC